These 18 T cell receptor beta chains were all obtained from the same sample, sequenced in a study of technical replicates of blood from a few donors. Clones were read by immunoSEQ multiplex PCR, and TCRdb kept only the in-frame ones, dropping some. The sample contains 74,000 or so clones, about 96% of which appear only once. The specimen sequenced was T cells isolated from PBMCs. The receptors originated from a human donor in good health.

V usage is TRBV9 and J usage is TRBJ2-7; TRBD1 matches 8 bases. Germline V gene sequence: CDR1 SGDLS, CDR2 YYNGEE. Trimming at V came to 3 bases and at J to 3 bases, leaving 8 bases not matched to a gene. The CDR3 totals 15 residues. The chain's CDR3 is CASSGRQGPIYEQYF. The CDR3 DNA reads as TGTGCCAGCAGCGGACGACAGGGGCCGATCTACGAGCAGTACTTC.

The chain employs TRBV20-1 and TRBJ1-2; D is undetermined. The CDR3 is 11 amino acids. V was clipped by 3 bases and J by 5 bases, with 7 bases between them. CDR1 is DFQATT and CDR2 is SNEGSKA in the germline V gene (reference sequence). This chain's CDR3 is CSASTVYGYTF. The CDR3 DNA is TGCAGTGCTAGTACGGTTTATGGCTACACCTTC.

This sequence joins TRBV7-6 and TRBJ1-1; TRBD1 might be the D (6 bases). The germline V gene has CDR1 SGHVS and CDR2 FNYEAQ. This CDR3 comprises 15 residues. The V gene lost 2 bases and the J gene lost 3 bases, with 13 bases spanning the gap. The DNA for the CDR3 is TGTGCCAGCAGCTTATATGACAGGACCGACACTGAAGCTTTCTTT. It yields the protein CASSLYDRTDTEAFF.

Here the CDR3 reads CASSEETGGYEQYF. The CDR3, as DNA: TGTGCCAGCAGTGAGGAGACAGGGGGCTACGAGCAGTACTTC. This chain joins TRBV6-4 and TRBJ2-7, with 9 bases that match TRBD1. This CDR3 region has 14 residues. The germline V gene has CDR1 MRHNA and CDR2 SNTAGT. V trimming: 3 bases; J trimming: 3 bases; junction bases outside the gene matches: 3.

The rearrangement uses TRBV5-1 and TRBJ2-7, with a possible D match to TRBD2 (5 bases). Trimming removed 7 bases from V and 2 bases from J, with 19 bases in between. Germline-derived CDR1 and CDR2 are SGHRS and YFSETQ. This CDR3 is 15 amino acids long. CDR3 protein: CASGGQAGSTYEQYF. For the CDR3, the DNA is TGCGCCAGCGGCGGCCAAGCTGGGAGCACCTACGAGCAGTACTTC.

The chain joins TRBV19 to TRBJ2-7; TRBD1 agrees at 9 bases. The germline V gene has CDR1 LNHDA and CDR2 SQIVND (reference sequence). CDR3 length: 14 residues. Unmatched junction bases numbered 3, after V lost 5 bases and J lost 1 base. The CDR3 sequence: CASSFGTGSYEQYF. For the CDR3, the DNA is TGTGCCAGTAGTTTCGGGACAGGGTCCTACGAGCAGTACTTC.

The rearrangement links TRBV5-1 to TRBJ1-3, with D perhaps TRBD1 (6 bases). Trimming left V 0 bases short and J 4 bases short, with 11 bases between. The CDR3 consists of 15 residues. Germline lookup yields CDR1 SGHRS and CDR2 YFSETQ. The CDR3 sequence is CASSLDQGSGNTIYF. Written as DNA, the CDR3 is TGCGCCAGCAGCTTGGACCAGGGGTCAGGAAACACCATATATTTT.

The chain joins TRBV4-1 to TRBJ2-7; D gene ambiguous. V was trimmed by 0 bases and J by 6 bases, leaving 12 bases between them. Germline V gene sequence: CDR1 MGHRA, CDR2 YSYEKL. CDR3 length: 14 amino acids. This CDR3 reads CASSQDGRSVEQYF. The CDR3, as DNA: TGCGCCAGCAGCCAAGATGGAAGGAGTGTCGAGCAGTACTTC.

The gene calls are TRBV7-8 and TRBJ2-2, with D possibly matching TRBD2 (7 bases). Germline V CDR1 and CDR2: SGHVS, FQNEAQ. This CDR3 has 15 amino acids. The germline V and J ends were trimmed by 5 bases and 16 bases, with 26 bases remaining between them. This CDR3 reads CASSRRQAGAGEGFF. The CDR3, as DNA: TGTGCCAGCAGCAGGAGACAGGCCGGGGCCGGGGAGGGGTTTTTT.

CDR3 protein: CASRLQPYPREKLFF. Written as DNA, the CDR3 is TGTGCCAGCAGATTACAACCCTACCCGAGGGAAAAACTGTTTTTT. V and J are TRBV27 and TRBJ1-4, with D unresolved. V was cut by 6 bases and J by 8 bases, with 19 bases left in between. Germline CDR1 MNHEY, CDR2 SMNVEV (reference sequence). CDR3 size: 15 residues.

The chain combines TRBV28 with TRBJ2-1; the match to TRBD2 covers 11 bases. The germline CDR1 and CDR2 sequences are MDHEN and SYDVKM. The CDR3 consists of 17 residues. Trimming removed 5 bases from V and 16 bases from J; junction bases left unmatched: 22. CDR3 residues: CASSPSRSYSGRANKFF. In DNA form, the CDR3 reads TGTGCCAGCAGTCCCTCCCGCTCGTATAGCGGGAGGGCGAACAAATTCTTC.

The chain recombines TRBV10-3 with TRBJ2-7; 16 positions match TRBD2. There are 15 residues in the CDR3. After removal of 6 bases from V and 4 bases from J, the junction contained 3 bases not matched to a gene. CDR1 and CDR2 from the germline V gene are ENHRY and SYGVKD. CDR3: CAISGTSGGGYEQYF. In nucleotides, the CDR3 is TGTGCCATCAGCGGGACTAGCGGGGGGGGGTACGAGCAGTACTTC.

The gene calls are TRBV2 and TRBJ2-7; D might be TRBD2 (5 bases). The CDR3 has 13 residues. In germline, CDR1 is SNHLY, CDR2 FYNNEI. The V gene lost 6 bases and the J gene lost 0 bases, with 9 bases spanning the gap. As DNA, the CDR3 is TGTGCCAGCAGGGAGGACCTCTCCTACGAGCAGTACTTC. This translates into CASREDLSYEQYF. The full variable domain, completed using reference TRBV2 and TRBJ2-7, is EPEVTQTPSHQVTQMGQEVILRCVPISNHLYFYWYRQILGQKVEFLVSFYNNEISEKSEIFDDQFSVERPDGSNFTLKIRSTKLEDSAMYFCASREDLSYEQYFGPGTRLTVT.

In DNA form, the CDR3 reads TGCGCCAGCAGCTTGGCCACACAGGGGATAAATGAAAAACTGTTTTTT. It codes for CASSLATQGINEKLFF. The chain is built from TRBV5-1 and TRBJ1-4, with 7 nucleotides matching TRBD1. The CDR3 is 16 amino acids. V was pared by 0 bases and J by 5 bases, with 7 bases of the junction left unmatched. Germline-derived CDR1 and CDR2 are SGHRS and YFSETQ.

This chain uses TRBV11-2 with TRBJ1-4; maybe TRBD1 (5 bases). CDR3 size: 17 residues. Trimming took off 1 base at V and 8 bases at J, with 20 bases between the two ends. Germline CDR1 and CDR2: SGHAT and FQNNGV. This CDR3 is CASSLGVGGVTGEKLFF. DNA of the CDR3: TGTGCCAGCAGCTTAGGCGTGGGGGGAGTCACGGGGGAAAAACTGTTTTTT. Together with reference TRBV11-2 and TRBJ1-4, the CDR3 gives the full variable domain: EAGVAQSPRYKIIEKRQSVAFWCNPISGHATLYWYQQILGQGPKLLIQFQNNGVVDDSQLPKDRFSAERLKGVDSTLKIQPAKLEDSAVYLCASSLGVGGVTGEKLFFGSGTQLSVL.

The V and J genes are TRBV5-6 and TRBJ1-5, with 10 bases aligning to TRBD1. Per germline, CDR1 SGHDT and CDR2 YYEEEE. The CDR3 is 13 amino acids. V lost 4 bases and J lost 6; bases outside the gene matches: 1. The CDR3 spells CASSRTGGQPQHF. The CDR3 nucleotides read TGTGCCAGCAGCCGGACAGGGGGTCAGCCCCAGCATTTT.

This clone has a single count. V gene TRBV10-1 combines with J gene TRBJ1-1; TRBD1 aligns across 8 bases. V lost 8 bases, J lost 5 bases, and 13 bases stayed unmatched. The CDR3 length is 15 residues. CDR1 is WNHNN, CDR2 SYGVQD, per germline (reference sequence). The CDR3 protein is CASGVTGAGRTEAFF. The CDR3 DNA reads TGCGCCAGCGGCGTGACAGGGGCTGGTAGAACTGAAGCTTTCTTT.

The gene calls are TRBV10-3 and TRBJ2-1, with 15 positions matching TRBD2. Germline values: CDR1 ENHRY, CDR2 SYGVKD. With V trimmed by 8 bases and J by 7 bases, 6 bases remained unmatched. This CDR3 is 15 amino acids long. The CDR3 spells CAIAAGLAGGNEQFF. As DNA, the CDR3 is TGTGCCATCGCCGCCGGACTAGCGGGGGGGAATGAGCAGTTCTTC.